This is a list of T cell receptor beta chains from one sample in a study of T cell responses to AZD1222 COVID-19 vaccine. The protocol was immunoSEQ multiplex PCR, while the TCRdb copy is restricted to in-frame clones and leaves out a portion. The sample carries 75,000 or so clones, roughly 90% recorded once. Sequencing used peripheral blood, obtained 28 days after the second AZD1222 dose. All receptors derive from an adult who received the AZD1222 COVID-19 vaccine. Both conserved end residues are part of each CDR3. Fields, in order: D gene, V gene, J gene, CDR3 protein. D genes are given only for firm matches.

TRBD1	TRBV3-1/TRBV3-2	TRBJ2-5	CASSQRWGTGETQYF
TRBD1	TRBV5-1	TRBJ1-1	CASNRFGTGANTEAFF
TRBD2	TRBV9	TRBJ2-3	CASSGSGRGTDTQYF
NA	TRBV6-5	TRBJ2-2	CASRETRPGELFF
NA	TRBV7-9	TRBJ2-7	CASSVTGNYYEQYF
TRBD1	TRBV2	TRBJ1-2	CASSERTGGNYGYTF
NA	TRBV9	TRBJ2-2	CASSVNTGELFF
NA	TRBV28	TRBJ1-1	CASRANPGSRRGDTEAFF
NA	TRBV7-9	TRBJ1-4	CASSPRDMVRGVGKLFF
NA	TRBV19	TRBJ1-2	CASSPGKAANYGYTF
NA	TRBV7-3	TRBJ2-6	CASSGSSKSSGANVLTF
TRBD1	TRBV7-8	TRBJ2-5	CASTQGKHRETQYF
TRBD2	TRBV6-2/TRBV6-3	TRBJ2-7	CASSSMEGGFDEQYF
NA	TRBV9	TRBJ1-1	CASGVGVTNTEAFF
TRBD2	TRBV19	TRBJ2-1	CASTPMTSGSTGVQFF
NA	TRBV18	TRBJ2-1	CASSRPGHQPQWEQFF
TRBD2	TRBV7-2	TRBJ2-1	CASSLLSGRVDNEQFF
TRBD1	TRBV5-4	TRBJ1-2	CASSRDRVGDGYTF
NA	TRBV6-4	TRBJ2-3	CASSEKELDTQYF
NA	TRBV29-1	TRBJ2-2	CSVKKGKNTGELFF
NA	TRBV29-1	TRBJ1-3	CSAFSRDTIYF
TRBD2	TRBV5-1	TRBJ2-3	CASSSREGTDTQYF
TRBD1	TRBV20-1	TRBJ2-1	CSASNQGAHEQFF
TRBD2	TRBV7-2	TRBJ2-3	CASSSGESTDTQYF
NA	TRBV6-2/TRBV6-3	TRBJ2-7	CASSYRQAYEQYF
NA	TRBV27	TRBJ2-3	CASSSTSVFTDTQYF
NA	TRBV5-4	TRBJ1-1	CASSLFVRENTEAFF